These 21 T cell receptor beta chains were sequenced from one sample in a study of blood T cell repertoires in COVID-19. Data came from immunoSEQ multiplex PCR; TCRdb stores just in-frame clones and leaves some out. The data show 120,000 or so clones, 85% seen once. Specimen: peripheral blood. These receptors all come from a man older than 75 with active or convalescent COVID-19.

V is TRBV7-7 and J is TRBJ2-2, with 7 bases aligning to TRBD1. This CDR3 region has 15 residues. Germline-derived CDR1 and CDR2 are SSHAT and FNYEAQ (reference sequence). J lost 0 bases, V lost 4 bases, and 2 bases had no gene match. CDR3 sequence reads: CASSWGTANTGELFF. CDR3 sequence (DNA): TGTGCCAGCAGCTGGGGGACAGCGAACACCGGGGAGCTGTTTTTT.

The chain joins TRBV5-1 to TRBJ1-3; D uncertain. Germline V gene lookup returns CDR1 SGHRS and CDR2 YFSETQ. V was cut by 0 bases and J by 0 bases, with 7 bases left in between. CDR3 size: 15 residues. The CDR3, as DNA: TGCGCCAGCAGCTTGGACGGTGGCTCTGGAAACACCATATATTTT. Amino acids: CASSLDGGSGNTIYF.

This clone occurred once. The chain has TRBV5-4 and TRBJ1-4; 8 bases map to TRBD1. Germline V gene lookup returns CDR1 SGHNT and CDR2 YYREEE (reference sequence). J gave up 7 bases and V 4 bases, and 9 bases lay outside the gene matches. The CDR3 runs to 15 residues. In nucleotides, the CDR3 is TGTGCCAGCAGCCTTCGACAGGGGCCGGGTGAAAAACTGTTTTTT. This codes for CASSLRQGPGEKLFF.

V and J are TRBV21-1 and TRBJ1-4; the tabulated D call, TRBD1, remains unverified against the DNA. TRBV21-1 is listed as a pseudogene. The CDR3 runs 18 residues. The CDR3 spells CASSTPGTGEATNEKLFF. Written as DNA, the CDR3 is TGTGCCAGCAGCACCCCCGGGACAGGGGAGGCGACTAATGAAAAACTGTTTTTT.

The gene calls are TRBV6-5 and TRBJ2-5; the D gene is possibly TRBD1 (6 bases). Germline values: CDR1 MNHEY, CDR2 SVGAGI. The CDR3 runs 15 residues. V was cut by 8 bases and J by 3 bases, with 19 bases left in between. The CDR3 is CASLRDKSWEETQYF. The DNA for the CDR3 is TGTGCCAGCCTTCGGGACAAATCGTGGGAAGAGACCCAGTACTTC.

The chain uses TRBV7-9 and TRBJ1-5; 9 bases align to TRBD1. The CDR3 has 16 residues. From germline, CDR1 is SEHNR and CDR2 FQNEAQ (reference sequence). V lost 5 bases to trimming and J lost 3 bases; unmatched junction nucleotides: 8. The chain's CDR3 is CASSPGQGTHNQPQHF. For the CDR3, the DNA is TGTGCCAGCAGCCCGGGACAGGGAACGCACAATCAGCCCCAGCATTTT.

CDR3 coding DNA: TGTGCCAGCAGCCACGGGATTAGCTCCTATAATTCACCCCTCCACTTT. Protein product: CASSHGISSYNSPLHF. This rearrangement joins TRBV7-2 to TRBJ1-6; D is unresolved. The CDR3 runs to 16 residues. With 5 bases removed from V and 0 bases from J, the gap between germline ends came to 11 bases. Germline CDR1 and CDR2: SGHTA and FQGNSA.

This clone showed up just a few times. The same CDR3 also results from other DNA sequences found in this sample. This chain connects TRBV15 to TRBJ1-1, with D perhaps TRBD1 (5 bases). V gave up 1 base and J gave up 1 base, with 10 bases separating them. CDR1 and CDR2 from the germline V gene are LNHNV and YYDKDF (reference sequence). There are 15 residues in the CDR3. This CDR3 is CATSRVARANTEAFF. The CDR3 DNA reads TGTGCCACCAGCAGAGTTGCCAGGGCGAACACTGAAGCTTTCTTT. The full variable domain, with the rest looked up from reference TRBV15 and TRBJ1-1, is DAMVIQNPRYQVTQFGKPVTLSCSQTLNHNVMYWYQQKSSQAPKLLFHYYDKDFNNEADTPDNFQSRRPNTSFCFLDIRSPGLGDTAMYLCATSRVARANTEAFFGQGTRLTVV.

The chain couples TRBV7-6 to TRBJ2-2; 15 bases fit TRBD2. Trimming removed 4 bases from V and 5 bases from J; junction bases left unmatched: 2. This CDR3 contains 16 residues. In germline, CDR1 is SGHVS, CDR2 FNYEAQ. The CDR3: CASSYGTSGRTGELFF. CDR3 coding DNA: TGTGCCAGCAGCTACGGGACTAGCGGGAGGACCGGGGAGCTGTTTTTT.

This chain links TRBV19 with TRBJ2-7; D uncertain. V lost 2 bases to trimming and J lost 3 bases, with 14 bases between them. In germline, CDR1 is LNHDA, CDR2 SQIVND (reference sequence). There are 15 residues in the CDR3. The chain's CDR3 is CASSIRYSQDYEQYF. CDR3 DNA: TGTGCCAGTAGTATAAGGTACTCCCAGGACTACGAGCAGTACTTC.

This clone was observed once. The chain has TRBV6-5 and TRBJ2-5, with 7 nucleotides matching TRBD1. This CDR3 is 14 amino acids long. V shed 3 bases, J shed 3 bases, and the junction held 4 bases outside the gene matches. CDR1 and CDR2 from the germline V gene are MNHEY and SVGAGI. In DNA, the CDR3 is TGTGCCAGCAGTTATAGGGGGCTCGAAGAGACCCAGTACTTC. Its protein product is CASSYRGLEETQYF.

This chain uses TRBV5-6 with TRBJ2-7; 7 positions agree with TRBD1. With V trimmed by 4 bases and J by 1 base, 8 bases remained unmatched. The germline V gene has CDR1 SGHDT and CDR2 YYEEEE. This CDR3 is 15 amino acids long. Here the CDR3 reads CASSRGMTGSYEQYF. As DNA, the CDR3 is TGTGCCAGCAGCCGAGGGATGACAGGGTCCTACGAGCAGTACTTC.

The chain combines TRBV7-2 with TRBJ2-7, with D perhaps matching TRBD2 (5 bases). The CDR3 contains 14 residues. Germline values: CDR1 SGHTA, CDR2 FQGNSA. Trimming left V 5 bases short and J 8 bases short, with 19 bases between. CDR3 sequence reads: CASSLGNREGKQYF. CDR3 nucleotides: TGTGCCAGCAGCCTAGGAAACAGAGAGGGTAAGCAGTACTTC.

This chain joins TRBV6-5 and TRBJ1-2; 9 bases agree with TRBD1. V lost 6 bases to trimming and J lost 7 bases; unmatched junction nucleotides: 9. CDR3 length: 14 amino acids. Germline CDR1 is MNHEY and CDR2 is SVGAGI. The CDR3 loop is CASSLRTGAGGYTF. The DNA for the CDR3 is TGTGCCAGCAGCCTCAGGACAGGGGCGGGTGGCTACACCTTC.

The chain couples TRBV24-1 to TRBJ1-2; D remains ambiguous. V was trimmed by 0 bases and J by 5 bases, leaving 6 bases between them. Germline assignment: CDR1 KGHDR and CDR2 SFDVKD. The CDR3 has 13 amino acids. The CDR3 is CATSDLRGYGYTF. CDR3 nucleotide sequence: TGTGCCACCAGTGATTTGCGAGGGTATGGCTACACCTTC.

This chain uses TRBV7-9 with TRBJ2-3, with 11 bases that match TRBD1. V gave up 5 bases and J gave up 5 bases; unmatched junction bases: 6. The CDR3 totals 15 residues. Germline CDR1 SEHNR, CDR2 FQNEAQ (reference sequence). Here the CDR3 DNA reads TGTGCCAGCAGCGAAGGACAGGGGGCTCAAGATACGCAGTATTTT. The encoded protein is CASSEGQGAQDTQYF.

This clone was seen more than once but under ten times. For the CDR3, the DNA is TGCGCCAGCAGCAGAGATTCTAATGAAAAACTGTTTTTT. Its protein is CASSRDSNEKLFF. The chain employs TRBV5-1 and TRBJ1-4; D remains unclear. Trimming cost V 4 bases and J 3 bases, with 7 bases left between them. The CDR3 totals 13 residues. The V gene's germline CDR1 is SGHRS and CDR2 YFSETQ.

The chain joins TRBV7-3 to TRBJ2-7; 9 bases are a match to TRBD1. Per the germline V gene, CDR1 is SGHTA and CDR2 is FQGTGA. The CDR3 totals 14 residues. Trimming cost V 1 base and J 5 bases; bases outside gene matches: 3. The CDR3 spells CASSLSGQGNEQYF. CDR3 sequence (DNA): TGTGCCAGCAGCTTAAGCGGACAGGGGAACGAGCAGTACTTC.

J is TRBJ2-2 and V is TRBV5-1, with 9 bases that match TRBD1. The CDR3 runs to 15 residues. Germline trimming cut 4 bases from V and 4 bases from J; bases unmatched to any gene: 5. Per the germline V gene, CDR1 is SGHRS and CDR2 is YFSETQ. The CDR3 region has the DNA TGCGCCAGCAGCCCCGGGACAGGGCCCACCGGGGAGCTGTTTTTT. This codes for CASSPGTGPTGELFF.

The CDR3 bases are TGTGCCAGCAGCTTAGGGCATTCACCCCTCCACTTT. This sequence encodes CASSLGHSPLHF. This rearrangement joins TRBV7-2 to TRBJ1-6; D is undetermined. V lost 1 base, J lost 8 bases, and 3 bases lay in between. Germline CDR1 and CDR2: SGHTA and FQGNSA. CDR3 length: 12 amino acids.

The chain couples TRBV3-1 (or the pseudogene TRBV3-2) to TRBJ2-3, with D perhaps matching TRBD2 (7 bases). The CDR3 runs to 16 residues. V lost 1 base and J 0 bases, leaving 11 bases between the germline ends. The V gene's germline CDR1 is LGHDT and CDR2 YNNKEL (reference sequence). The DNA of the CDR3 is TGTGCCAGCAGCCAAGCCGGGGGGCTAAGCACAGATACGCAGTATTTT. It translates to CASSQAGGLSTDTQYF.